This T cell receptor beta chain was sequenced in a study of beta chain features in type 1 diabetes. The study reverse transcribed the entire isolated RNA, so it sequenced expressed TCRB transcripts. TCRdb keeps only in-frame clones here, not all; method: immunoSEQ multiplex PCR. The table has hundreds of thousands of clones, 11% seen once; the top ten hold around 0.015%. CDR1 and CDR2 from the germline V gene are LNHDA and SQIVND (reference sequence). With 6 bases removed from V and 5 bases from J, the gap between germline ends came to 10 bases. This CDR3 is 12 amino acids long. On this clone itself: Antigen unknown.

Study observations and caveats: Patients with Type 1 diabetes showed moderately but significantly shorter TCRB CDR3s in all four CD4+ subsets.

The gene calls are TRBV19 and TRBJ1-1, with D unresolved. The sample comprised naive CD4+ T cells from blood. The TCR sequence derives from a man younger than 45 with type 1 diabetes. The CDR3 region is CASRPTRTEAFF. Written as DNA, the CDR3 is TGTGCCAGTAGGCCGACACGGACTGAAGCTTTCTTT.